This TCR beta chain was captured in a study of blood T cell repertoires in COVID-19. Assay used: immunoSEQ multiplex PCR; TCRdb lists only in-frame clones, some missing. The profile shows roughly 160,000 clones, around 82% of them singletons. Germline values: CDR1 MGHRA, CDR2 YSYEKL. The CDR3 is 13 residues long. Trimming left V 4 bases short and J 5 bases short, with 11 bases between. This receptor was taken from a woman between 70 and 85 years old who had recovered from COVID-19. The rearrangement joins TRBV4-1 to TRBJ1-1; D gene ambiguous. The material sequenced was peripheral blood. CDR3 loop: CASSRKTGTEAFF. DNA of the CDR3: TGCGCCAGCAGCCGCAAAACGGGTACTGAAGCTTTCTTT.